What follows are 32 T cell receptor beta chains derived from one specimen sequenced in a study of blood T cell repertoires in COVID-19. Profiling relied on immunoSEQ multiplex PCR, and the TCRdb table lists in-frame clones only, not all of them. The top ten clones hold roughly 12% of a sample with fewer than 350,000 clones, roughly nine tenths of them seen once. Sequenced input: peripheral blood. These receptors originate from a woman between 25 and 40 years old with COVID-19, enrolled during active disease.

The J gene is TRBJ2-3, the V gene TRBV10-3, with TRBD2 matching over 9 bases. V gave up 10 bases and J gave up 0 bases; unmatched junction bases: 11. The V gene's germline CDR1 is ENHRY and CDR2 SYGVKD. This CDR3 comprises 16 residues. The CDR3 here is CATLAGAAQSTDTQYF. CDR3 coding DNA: TGTGCCACTTTAGCGGGGGCGGCACAGAGCACAGATACGCAGTATTTT.

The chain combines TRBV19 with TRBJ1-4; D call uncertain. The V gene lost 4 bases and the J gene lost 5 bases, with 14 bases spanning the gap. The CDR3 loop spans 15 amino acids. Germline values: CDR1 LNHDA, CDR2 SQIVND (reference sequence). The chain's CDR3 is CASSSRVRANEKLFF. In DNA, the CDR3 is TGTGCCAGTAGTAGCCGGGTGAGGGCGAATGAAAAACTGTTTTTT.

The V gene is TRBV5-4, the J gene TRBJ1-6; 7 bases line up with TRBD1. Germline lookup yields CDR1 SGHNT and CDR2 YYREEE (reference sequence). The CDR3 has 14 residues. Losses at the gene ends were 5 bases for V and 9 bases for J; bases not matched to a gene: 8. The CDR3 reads CASRKTGNGSPLHF. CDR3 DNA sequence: TGTGCCAGCAGAAAGACAGGGAACGGTTCACCCCTCCACTTT.

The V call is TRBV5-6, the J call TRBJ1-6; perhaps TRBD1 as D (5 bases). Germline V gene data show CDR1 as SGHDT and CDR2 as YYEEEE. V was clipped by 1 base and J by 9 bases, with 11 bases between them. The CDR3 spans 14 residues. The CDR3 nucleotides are TGTGCCAGCAGCTTGTTCCAGGGAACTTCACCCCTCCACTTT. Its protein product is CASSLFQGTSPLHF.

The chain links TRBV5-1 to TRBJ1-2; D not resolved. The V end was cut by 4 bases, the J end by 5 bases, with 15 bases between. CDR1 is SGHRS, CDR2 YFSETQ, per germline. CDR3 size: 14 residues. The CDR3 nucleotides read TGCGCCAGCAGCCCCTATTCCGGGTCTTATGGCTACACCTTC. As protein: CASSPYSGSYGYTF.

For the CDR3, the DNA is TGTGCCAGCAGTTTTCTCTCTACGGTGAATGGCTACACCTTC. As protein: CASSFLSTVNGYTF. The V call is TRBV28, the J call TRBJ1-2; no firm D call. CDR1 and CDR2 from the germline V gene are MDHEN and SYDVKM. Trimming cost V 3 bases and J 6 bases, with 14 bases left between them. The CDR3 runs to 14 residues.

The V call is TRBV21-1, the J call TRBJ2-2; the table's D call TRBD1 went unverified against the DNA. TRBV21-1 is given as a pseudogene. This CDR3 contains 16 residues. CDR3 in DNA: TGTGCCAGCAGCACCCGGGACAGGGAGGCGGCCGGGGAGCTGTTTTTT. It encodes CASSTRDREAAGELFF.

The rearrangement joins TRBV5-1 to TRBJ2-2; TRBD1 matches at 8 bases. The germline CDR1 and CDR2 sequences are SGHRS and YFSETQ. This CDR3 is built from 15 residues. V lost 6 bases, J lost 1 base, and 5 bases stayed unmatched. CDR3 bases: TGCGCCAGCAACCGAGACAGGGGGAACACCGGGGAGCTGTTTTTT. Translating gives CASNRDRGNTGELFF.

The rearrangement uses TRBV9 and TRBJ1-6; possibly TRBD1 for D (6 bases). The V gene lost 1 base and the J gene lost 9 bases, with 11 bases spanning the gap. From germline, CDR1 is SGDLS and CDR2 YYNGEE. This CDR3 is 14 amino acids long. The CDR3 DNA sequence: TGTGCCAGCAGCGTATCCAGGGGAAGTTCACCCCTCCACTTT. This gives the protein CASSVSRGSSPLHF.

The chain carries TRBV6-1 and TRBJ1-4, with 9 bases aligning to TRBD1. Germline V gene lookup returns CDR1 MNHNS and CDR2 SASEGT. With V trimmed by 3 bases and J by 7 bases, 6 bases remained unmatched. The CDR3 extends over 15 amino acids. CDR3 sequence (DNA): TGTGCCAGCAGTGAGACAGGGGGTACCCTTGAAAAACTGTTTTTT. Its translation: CASSETGGTLEKLFF.

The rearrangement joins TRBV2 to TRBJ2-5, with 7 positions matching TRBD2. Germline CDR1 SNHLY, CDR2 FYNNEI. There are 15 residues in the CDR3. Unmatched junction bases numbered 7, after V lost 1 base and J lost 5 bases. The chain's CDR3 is CASSEEGSGVETQYF. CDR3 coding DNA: TGTGCCAGCAGTGAAGAAGGCAGCGGGGTCGAGACCCAGTACTTC.

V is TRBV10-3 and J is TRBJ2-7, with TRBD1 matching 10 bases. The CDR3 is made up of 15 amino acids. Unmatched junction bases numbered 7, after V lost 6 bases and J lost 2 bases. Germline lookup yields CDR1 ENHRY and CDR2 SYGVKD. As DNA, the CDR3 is TGTGCCATCAGAACCGGGACAGGGGACGCCTACGAGCAGTACTTC. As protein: CAIRTGTGDAYEQYF.

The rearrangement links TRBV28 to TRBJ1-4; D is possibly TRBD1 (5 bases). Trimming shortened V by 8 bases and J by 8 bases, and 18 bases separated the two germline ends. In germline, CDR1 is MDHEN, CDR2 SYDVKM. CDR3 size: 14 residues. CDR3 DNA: TGTGCCAGCCGCAACGCAGGGTATGTCGAAAAACTGTTTTTT. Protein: CASRNAGYVEKLFF.

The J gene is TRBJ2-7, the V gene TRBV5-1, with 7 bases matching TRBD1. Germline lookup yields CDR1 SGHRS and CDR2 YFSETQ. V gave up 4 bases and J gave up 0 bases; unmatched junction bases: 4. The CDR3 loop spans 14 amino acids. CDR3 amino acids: CASSRDSTSYEQYF. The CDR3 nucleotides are TGCGCCAGCAGCCGGGACAGCACCTCCTACGAGCAGTACTTC.

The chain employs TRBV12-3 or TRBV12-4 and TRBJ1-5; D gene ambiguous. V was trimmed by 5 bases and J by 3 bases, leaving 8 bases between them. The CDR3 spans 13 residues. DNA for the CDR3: TGTGCCAGCAGTCTCCGACTCAATCAGCCCCAGCATTTT. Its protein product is CASSLRLNQPQHF.

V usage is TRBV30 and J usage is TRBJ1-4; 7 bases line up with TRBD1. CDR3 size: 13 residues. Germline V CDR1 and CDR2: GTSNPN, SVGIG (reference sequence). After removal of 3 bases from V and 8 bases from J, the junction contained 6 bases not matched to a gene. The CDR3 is CAWSQGVGEKLFF. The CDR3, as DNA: TGTGCCTGGAGCCAGGGGGTCGGCGAAAAACTGTTTTTT.

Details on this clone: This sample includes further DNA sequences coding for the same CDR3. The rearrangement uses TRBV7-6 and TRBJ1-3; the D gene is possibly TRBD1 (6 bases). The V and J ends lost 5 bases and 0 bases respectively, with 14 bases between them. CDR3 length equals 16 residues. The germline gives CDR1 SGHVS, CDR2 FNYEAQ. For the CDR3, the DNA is TGTGCCAGCAGCACTCCCCGGGACAACTCTGGAAACACCATATATTTT. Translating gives CASSTPRDNSGNTIYF.

This CDR3 is CASSLAQGAYYLGETQYF. As DNA, the CDR3 is TGTGCCAGCAGCTTAGCCCAGGGGGCGTATTATCTGGGAGAGACCCAGTACTTC. The gene calls are TRBV7-9 and TRBJ2-5, with TRBD1 identical over 8 bases. The CDR3 runs 18 residues. The V and J ends lost 0 bases and 4 bases, in that order; junction bases with no gene match: 13. Looked up from germline, CDR1 is SEHNR and CDR2 is FQNEAQ (reference sequence).

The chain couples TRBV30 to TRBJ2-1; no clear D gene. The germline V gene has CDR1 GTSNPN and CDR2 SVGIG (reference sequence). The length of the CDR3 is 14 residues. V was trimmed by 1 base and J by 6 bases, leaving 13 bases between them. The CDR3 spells CAWSDTPTANEQFF. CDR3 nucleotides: TGTGCCTGGAGTGATACACCCACAGCCAATGAGCAGTTCTTC.

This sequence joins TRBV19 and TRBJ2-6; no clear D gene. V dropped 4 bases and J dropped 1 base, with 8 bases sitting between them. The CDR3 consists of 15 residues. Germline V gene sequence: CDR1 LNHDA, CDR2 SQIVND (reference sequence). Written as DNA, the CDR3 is TGTGCCAGTAGTAGTTTTTCGTCTGGGGCCAACGTCCTGACTTTC. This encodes CASSSFSSGANVLTF.

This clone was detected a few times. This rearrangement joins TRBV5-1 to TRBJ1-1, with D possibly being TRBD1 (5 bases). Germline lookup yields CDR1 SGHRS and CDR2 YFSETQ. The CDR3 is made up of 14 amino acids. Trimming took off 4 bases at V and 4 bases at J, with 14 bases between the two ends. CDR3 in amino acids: CASSATVSGTEAFF. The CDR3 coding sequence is TGCGCCAGCAGCGCGACAGTATCGGGCACTGAAGCTTTCTTT.

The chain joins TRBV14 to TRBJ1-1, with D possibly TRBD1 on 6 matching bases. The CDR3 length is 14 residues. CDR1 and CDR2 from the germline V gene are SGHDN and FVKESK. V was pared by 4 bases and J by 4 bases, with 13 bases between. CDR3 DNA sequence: TGTGCCAGCAGCCCCCGCCAGGGGTCCACTGAAGCTTTCTTT. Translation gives CASSPRQGSTEAFF.

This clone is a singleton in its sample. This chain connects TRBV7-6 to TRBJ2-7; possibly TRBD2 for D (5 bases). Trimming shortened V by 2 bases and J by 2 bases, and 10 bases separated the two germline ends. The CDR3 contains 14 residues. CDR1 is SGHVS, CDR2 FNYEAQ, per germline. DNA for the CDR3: TGTGCCAGCAGCTTATCCCACGGGACCTACGAGCAGTACTTC. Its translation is CASSLSHGTYEQYF.

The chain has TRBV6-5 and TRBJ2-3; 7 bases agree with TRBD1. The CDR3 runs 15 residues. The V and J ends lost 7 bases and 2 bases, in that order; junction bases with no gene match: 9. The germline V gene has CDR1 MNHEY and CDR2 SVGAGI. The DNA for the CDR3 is TGTGCCAGCATTAAAACAGGGGACCCCACAGATACGCAGTATTTT. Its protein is CASIKTGDPTDTQYF.

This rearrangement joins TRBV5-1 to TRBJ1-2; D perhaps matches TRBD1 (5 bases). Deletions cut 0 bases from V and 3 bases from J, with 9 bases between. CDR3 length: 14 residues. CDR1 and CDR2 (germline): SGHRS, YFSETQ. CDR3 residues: CASSLVGGDYGYTF. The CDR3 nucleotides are TGCGCCAGCAGCTTGGTCGGGGGTGACTATGGCTACACCTTC. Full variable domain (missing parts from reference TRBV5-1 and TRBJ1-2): KAGVTQTPRYLIKTRGQQVTLSCSPISGHRSVSWYQQTPGQGLQFLFEYFSETQRNKGNFPGRFSGRQFSNSRSEMNVSTLELGDSALYLCASSLVGGDYGYTFGSGTRLTVV.

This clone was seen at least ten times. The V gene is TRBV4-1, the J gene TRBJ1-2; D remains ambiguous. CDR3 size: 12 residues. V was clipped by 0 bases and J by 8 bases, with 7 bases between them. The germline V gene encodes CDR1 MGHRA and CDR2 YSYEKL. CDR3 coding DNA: TGCGCCAGCAGCCAAGATGGGGAGGGCTACACCTTC. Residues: CASSQDGEGYTF.

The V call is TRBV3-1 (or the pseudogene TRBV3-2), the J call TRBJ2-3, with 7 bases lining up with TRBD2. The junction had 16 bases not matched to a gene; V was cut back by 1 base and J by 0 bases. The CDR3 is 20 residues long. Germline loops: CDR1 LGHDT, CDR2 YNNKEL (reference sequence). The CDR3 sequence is CASSQVVFQRGPTSTDTQYF. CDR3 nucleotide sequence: TGTGCCAGCAGCCAAGTCGTATTCCAGCGGGGACCTACTAGCACAGATACGCAGTATTTT.

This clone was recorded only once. The CDR3 bases are TGTGCCAGCACCCCAACGCGAATGCAGGGGATGACTGGCTACACCTTC. It is translated as CASTPTRMQGMTGYTF. V usage is TRBV27 and J usage is TRBJ1-2, with D possibly TRBD1 on 6 matching bases. CDR1 and CDR2 from the germline V gene are MNHEY and SMNVEV (reference sequence). The V gene lost 7 bases and the J gene lost 7 bases, with 25 bases spanning the gap. This CDR3 has 16 amino acids.

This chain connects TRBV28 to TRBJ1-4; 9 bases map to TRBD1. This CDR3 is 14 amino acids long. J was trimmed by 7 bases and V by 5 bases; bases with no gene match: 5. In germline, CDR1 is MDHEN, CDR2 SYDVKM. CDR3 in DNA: TGTGCCAGCAGTCTCGGGACAGGGCTTGAAAAACTGTTTTTT. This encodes CASSLGTGLEKLFF.

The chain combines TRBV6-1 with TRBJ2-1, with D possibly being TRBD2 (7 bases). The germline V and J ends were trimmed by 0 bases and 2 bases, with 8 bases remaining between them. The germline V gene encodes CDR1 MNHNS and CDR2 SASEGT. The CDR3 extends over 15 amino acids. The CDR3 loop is CASSEAGGPYNEQFF. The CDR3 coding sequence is TGTGCCAGCAGTGAAGCGGGGGGGCCCTACAATGAGCAGTTCTTC.

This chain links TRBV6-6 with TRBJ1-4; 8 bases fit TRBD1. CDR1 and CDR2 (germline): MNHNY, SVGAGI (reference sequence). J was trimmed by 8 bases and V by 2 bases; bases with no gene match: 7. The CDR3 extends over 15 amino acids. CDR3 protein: CASSYNLRGREKLFF. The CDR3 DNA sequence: TGTGCCAGCAGTTACAACCTCAGGGGGCGCGAAAAACTGTTTTTT.

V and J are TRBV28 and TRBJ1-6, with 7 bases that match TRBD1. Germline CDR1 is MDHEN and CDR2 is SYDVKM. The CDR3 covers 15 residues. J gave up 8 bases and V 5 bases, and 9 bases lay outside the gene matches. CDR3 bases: TGTGCCAGCAGTCCAAGGGACAGATTGTATTCACCCCTCCACTTT. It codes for CASSPRDRLYSPLHF.